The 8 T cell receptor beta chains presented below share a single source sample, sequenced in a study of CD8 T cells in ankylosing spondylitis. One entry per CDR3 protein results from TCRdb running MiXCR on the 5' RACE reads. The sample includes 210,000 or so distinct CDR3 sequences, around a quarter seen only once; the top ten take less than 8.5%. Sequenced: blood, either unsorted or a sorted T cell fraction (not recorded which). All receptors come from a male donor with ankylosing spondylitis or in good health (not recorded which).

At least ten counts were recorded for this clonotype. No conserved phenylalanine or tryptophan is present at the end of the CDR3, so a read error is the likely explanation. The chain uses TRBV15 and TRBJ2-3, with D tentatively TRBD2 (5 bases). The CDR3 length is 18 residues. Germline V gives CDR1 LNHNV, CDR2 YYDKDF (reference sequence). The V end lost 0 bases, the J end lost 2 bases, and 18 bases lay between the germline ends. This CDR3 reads CATSRDLASGDTTDTQYC. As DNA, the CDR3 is TGTGCCACCAGCAGAGATCTAGCCAGCGGAGACACCACAGATACGCAGTATTGT.

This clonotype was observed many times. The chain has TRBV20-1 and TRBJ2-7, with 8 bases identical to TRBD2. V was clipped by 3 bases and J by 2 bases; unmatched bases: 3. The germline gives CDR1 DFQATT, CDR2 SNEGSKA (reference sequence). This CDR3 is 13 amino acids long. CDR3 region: CSASGGGTYEQYF. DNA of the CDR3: TGCAGTGCTAGCGGGGGGGGGACCTACGAGCAGTACTTC.

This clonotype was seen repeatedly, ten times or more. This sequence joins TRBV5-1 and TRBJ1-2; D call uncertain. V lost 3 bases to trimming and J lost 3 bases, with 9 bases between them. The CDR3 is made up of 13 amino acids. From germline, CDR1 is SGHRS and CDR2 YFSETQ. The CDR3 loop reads CASSYPSHYGYTF. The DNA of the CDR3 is TGCGCCAGCAGCTATCCGTCGCACTATGGCTACACCTTC.

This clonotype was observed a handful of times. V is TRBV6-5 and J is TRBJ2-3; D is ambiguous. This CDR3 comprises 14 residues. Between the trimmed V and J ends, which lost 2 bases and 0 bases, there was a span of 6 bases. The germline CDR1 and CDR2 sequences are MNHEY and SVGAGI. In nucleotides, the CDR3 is TGTGCCAGCAGTTACAGGGCTAGCACAGATACGCAGTATTTT. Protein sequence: CASSYRASTDTQYF.

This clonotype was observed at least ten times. The CDR3 region has the DNA TGTGCCAGCAGCCCAACAGGGTTTGAGACCCAGTACTTC. Translation: CASSPTGFETQYF. The V call is TRBV7-2, the J call TRBJ2-5; the D gene is possibly TRBD1 (6 bases). The CDR3 is made up of 13 amino acids. Germline lookup yields CDR1 SGHTA and CDR2 FQGNSA. Trimming shortened V by 5 bases and J by 5 bases, and 12 bases separated the two germline ends.

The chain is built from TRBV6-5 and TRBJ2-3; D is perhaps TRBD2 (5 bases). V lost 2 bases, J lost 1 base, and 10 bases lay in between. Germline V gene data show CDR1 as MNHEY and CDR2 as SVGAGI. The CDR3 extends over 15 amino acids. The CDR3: CASSYGGSGTDTQYF. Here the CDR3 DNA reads TGTGCCAGCAGTTACGGTGGGAGTGGCACAGATACGCAGTATTTT.

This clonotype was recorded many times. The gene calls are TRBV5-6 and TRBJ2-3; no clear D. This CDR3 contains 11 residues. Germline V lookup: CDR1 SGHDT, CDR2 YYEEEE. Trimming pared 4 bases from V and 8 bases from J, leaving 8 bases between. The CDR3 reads CASSKTVTQYF. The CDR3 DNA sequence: TGTGCCAGCAGCAAGACCGTTACGCAGTATTTT. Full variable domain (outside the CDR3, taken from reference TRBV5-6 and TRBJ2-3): DAGVTQSPTHLIKTRGQQVTLRCSPKSGHDTVSWYQQALGQGPQFIFQYYEEEERQRGNFPDRFSGHQFPNYSSELNVNALLLGDSALYLCASSKTVTQYFGPGTRLTVL.

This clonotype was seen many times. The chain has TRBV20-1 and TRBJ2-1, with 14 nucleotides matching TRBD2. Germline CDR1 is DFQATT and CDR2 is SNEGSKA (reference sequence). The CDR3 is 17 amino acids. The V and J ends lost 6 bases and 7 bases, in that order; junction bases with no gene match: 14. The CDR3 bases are TGCAGTGCCAGGACGACTAGCGGGAGGGCCAAAAGGAATGAGCAGTTCTTC. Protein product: CSARTTSGRAKRNEQFF.